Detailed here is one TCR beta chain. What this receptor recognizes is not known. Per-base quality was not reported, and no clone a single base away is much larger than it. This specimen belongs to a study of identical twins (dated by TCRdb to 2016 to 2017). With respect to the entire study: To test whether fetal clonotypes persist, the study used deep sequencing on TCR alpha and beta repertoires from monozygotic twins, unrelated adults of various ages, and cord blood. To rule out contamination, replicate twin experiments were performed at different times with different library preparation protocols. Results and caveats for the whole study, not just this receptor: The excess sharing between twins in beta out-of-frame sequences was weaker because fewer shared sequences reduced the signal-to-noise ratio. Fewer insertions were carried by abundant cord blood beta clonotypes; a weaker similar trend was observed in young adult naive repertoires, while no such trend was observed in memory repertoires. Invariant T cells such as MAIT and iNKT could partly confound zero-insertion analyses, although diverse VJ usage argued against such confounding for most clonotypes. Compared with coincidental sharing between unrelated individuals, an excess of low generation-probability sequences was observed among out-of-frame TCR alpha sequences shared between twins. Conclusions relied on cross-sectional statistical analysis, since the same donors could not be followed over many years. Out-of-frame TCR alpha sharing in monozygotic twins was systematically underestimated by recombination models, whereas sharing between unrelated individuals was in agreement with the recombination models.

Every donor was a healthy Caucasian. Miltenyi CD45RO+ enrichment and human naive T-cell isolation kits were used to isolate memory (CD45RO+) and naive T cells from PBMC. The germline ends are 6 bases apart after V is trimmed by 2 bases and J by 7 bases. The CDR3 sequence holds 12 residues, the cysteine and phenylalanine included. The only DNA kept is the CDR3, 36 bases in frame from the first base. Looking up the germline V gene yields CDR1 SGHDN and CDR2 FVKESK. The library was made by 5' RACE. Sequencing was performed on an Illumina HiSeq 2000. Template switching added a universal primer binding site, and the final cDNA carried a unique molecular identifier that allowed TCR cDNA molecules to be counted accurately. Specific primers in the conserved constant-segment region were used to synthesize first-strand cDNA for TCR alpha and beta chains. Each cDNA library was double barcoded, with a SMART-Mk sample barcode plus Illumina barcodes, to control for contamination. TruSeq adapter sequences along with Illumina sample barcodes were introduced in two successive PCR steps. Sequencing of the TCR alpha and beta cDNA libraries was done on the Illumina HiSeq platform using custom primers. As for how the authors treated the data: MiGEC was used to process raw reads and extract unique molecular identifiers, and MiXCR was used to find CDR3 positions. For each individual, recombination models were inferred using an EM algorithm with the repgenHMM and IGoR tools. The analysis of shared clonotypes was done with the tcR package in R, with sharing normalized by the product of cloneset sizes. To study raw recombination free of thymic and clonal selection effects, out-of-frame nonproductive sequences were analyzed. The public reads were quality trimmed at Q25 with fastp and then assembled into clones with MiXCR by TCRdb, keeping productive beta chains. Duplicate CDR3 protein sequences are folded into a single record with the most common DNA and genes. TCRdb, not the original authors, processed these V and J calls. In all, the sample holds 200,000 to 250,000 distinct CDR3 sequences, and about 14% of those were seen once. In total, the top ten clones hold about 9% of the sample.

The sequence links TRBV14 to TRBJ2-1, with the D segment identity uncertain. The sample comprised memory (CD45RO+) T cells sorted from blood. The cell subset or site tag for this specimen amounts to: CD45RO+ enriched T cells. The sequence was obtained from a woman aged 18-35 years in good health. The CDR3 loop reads CASSQLLNEQFF. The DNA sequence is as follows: TGTGCCAGCAGCCAACTCTTAAATGAGCAGTTCTTC.